Listed below are T cell receptor beta chains from one sample, sequenced in a study of preoperative IRX-2 immunotherapy in early breast cancer. The table came from immunoSEQ multiplex PCR; TCRdb's copy has only in-frame clones and leaves some out. Of 20,000 to 30,000 clones in the sample, roughly four fifths were seen once. Sequenced here: lymph node tissue, sampled after IRX-2 immunotherapy. The receptors here all came from a human donor with breast cancer. CDR3s include the opening cysteine and the closing phenylalanine or tryptophan. The D gene is left open where the match is weak. A row's size may be missing; if present it is once, few, many or a size class.

. | TRBJ2-1 | TRBV7-1 | . | CASSHDFYNEQFF | TGTGCCAGCAGCCACGACTTTTACAATGAGCAGTTCTTC
few | TRBJ2-1 | TRBV6-8 | . | CASRIDSGEWNEQFF | TGTGCCAGCAGGATCGATTCGGGAGAATGGAATGAGCAGTTCTTC
. | TRBJ2-2 | TRBV7-1 | . | CASSPDITGELFF | TGTGCCAGCAGCCCTGACATCACCGGGGAGCTGTTTTTT
. | TRBJ2-7 | TRBV2 | TRBD1 | CASRDRGTSYEQYF | TGTGCCAGCAGGGACAGGGGGACCTCCTACGAGCAGTACTTC
once | TRBJ1-1 | TRBV7-8 | . | CASSLVSSNTEAFF | TGTGCCAGCAGCTTAGTCTCCAGTAACACTGAAGCTTTCTTT
. | TRBJ2-3 | TRBV7-4 | TRBD2 | CASSLLAGGKTQYF | TGTGCCAGCAGCTTGTTAGCGGGAGGTAAAACGCAGTATTTT
medium-sized | TRBJ2-1 | TRBV10-2 | TRBD2 | CASTPGLAGGDNEQFF | TGCGCCAGCACTCCGGGACTAGCGGGAGGGGACAATGAGCAGTTCTTC
. | TRBJ2-1 | TRBV6-4 | . | CAAAAQGLYNEQFF | TGTGCCGCCGCCGCACAGGGACTTTACAATGAGCAGTTCTTC
. | TRBJ2-5 | TRBV28 | TRBD2 | CASSSLGREATGETQYF | TGTGCCAGCAGTTCTCTGGGGCGGGAGGCCACAGGAGAGACCCAGTACTTC
few | TRBJ2-5 | TRBV6-8 | . | CASSDTGSGETQYF | TGTGCCAGCAGTGACACAGGGTCGGGAGAGACCCAGTACTTC
once | TRBJ1-5 | TRBV28 | . | CASSVGTISNQPQHF | TGTGCCAGCAGTGTCGGGACGATTAGCAATCAGCCCCAGCATTTT
. | TRBJ1-1 | TRBV7-5 | . | CASRRTGGAGGTEAFF | TGTGCCAGCAGACGGACCGGGGGGGCCGGAGGGACTGAAGCTTTCTTT
. | TRBJ2-4 | TRBV30 | TRBD1 | CAWSRQGIQNIQYF | TGTGCCTGGAGTCGACAGGGTATCCAAAACATTCAGTACTTC
few | TRBJ1-5 | TRBV6-7 | TRBD1 | CANSYKTGGNQPQHF | TGTGCCAACAGTTACAAGACAGGGGGCAATCAGCCCCAGCATTTT
. | TRBJ2-2 | TRBV11-3 | TRBD2 | CASSLLPVTSGPNTGELFF | TGTGCCAGCAGCCTTCTACCGGTTACTAGCGGGCCGAACACCGGGGAGCTGTTTTTT
. | TRBJ1-3 | TRBV11-3 | . | CASSYQQGSGNTIYF | TGTGCCAGCAGCTACCAACAGGGATCTGGAAACACCATATATTTT
. | TRBJ2-5 | TRBV11-3 | . | CASSSPQGQETQYF | TGTGCCAGCAGCTCTCCTCAGGGCCAAGAGACCCAGTACTTC
. | TRBJ2-1 | TRBV6-8 | TRBD2 | CAISETGTSGSMQFF | TGTGCCATCAGCGAAACCGGGACTAGCGGGAGTATGCAGTTCTTC
medium-sized | TRBJ2-1 | TRBV29-1 | TRBD2 | CSVVAGGIVNEQFF | TGCAGCGTTGTAGCGGGGGGTATTGTCAATGAGCAGTTCTTC
once | TRBJ1-1 | TRBV6-8 | . | CASSYGGASTEAFF | TGTGCCAGCAGTTACGGGGGCGCGAGCACTGAAGCTTTCTTT
. | TRBJ2-3 | TRBV11-3 | TRBD1 | CASSSGQGGTDTQYF | TGTGCCAGCAGCTCAGGACAGGGAGGCACAGATACGCAGTATTTT
. | TRBJ1-1 | TRBV28 | . | CASSITESEAFF | TGTGCCAGCAGTATCACAGAGTCTGAAGCTTTCTTT
. | TRBJ2-5 | TRBV19 | TRBD1 | CASTPRDSVQETQYF | TGTGCCAGTACCCCCCGGGACAGCGTTCAAGAGACCCAGTACTTC
medium-sized | TRBJ2-5 | TRBV5-1 | . | CASSLEAGGGGETQYF | TGCGCCAGCAGCTTGGAGGCTGGCGGGGGCGGGGAGACCCAGTACTTC
. | TRBJ1-2 | TRBV11-3 | . | CASSLKGVGPYGYTF | TGTGCCAGCAGCTTAAAGGGGGTAGGCCCCTATGGCTACACCTTC
. | TRBJ2-7 | TRBV10-2 | . | CATTPPGDEQYF | TGCGCCACCACCCCCCCCGGCGACGAGCAGTACTTC
. | TRBJ2-5 | TRBV19 | . | CASSRTDEETQYF | TGTGCCAGTAGCCGGACAGATGAAGAGACCCAGTACTTC
. | TRBJ1-5 | TRBV6-8 | . | CASSYSRDQPQHF | TGTGCCAGCAGTTACTCCAGGGATCAGCCCCAGCATTTT
. | TRBJ1-1 | TRBV6-8 | . | CASSYSPLGGMNTEAFF | TGTGCCAGCAGTTACTCGCCATTAGGGGGGATGAACACTGAAGCTTTCTTT
. | TRBJ1-1 | TRBV19 | . | CASSIEGLNTEAFF | TGTGCCAGTAGTATTGAGGGATTGAACACTGAAGCTTTCTTT
. | TRBJ1-1 | TRBV11-3 | . | CASSLSAGLRGEAFF | TGTGCCAGCAGCTTATCGGCAGGTCTCCGGGGTGAAGCTTTCTTT
. | TRBJ1-2 | TRBV10-1 | . | CASSESKNYGYTF | TGCGCCAGCAGTGAGTCGAAAAACTATGGCTACACCTTC
. | TRBJ2-1 | TRBV10-2 | TRBD1 | CASSESIGTGDNEQFF | TGCGCCAGCAGTGAGTCGATCGGGACAGGGGACAATGAGCAGTTCTTC
. | TRBJ2-1 | TRBV11-3 | TRBD2 | CASTAGTRGNEQFF | TGTGCCAGCACTGCCGGGACTAGGGGCAATGAGCAGTTCTTC
. | TRBJ2-7 | TRBV6-8 | TRBD1 | CASGSPDRGSYEQYF | TGTGCCAGCGGATCCCCGGACAGGGGATCCTACGAGCAGTACTTC
. | TRBJ2-7 | TRBV1 | . | CASSHPGQGNEQYF | TGCGCCAGCAGCCATCCGGGACAGGGGAACGAGCAGTACTTC
. | TRBJ1-2 | TRBV6-8 | . | CASSGKTSNYGYTF | TGTGCCAGTTCGGGGAAGACCTCTAACTATGGCTACACCTTC
once | TRBJ1-2 | TRBV1 | . | CASSQDVGYGYTF | TGCGCCAGCAGCCAAGACGTAGGTTATGGCTACACCTTC
. | TRBJ2-1 | TRBV6-8 | TRBD2 | CASSRELAGRNNEQFF | TGTGCCAGCAGTCGCGAGCTAGCGGGAAGAAACAATGAGCAGTTCTTC
. | TRBJ2-1 | TRBV19 | TRBD1 | CASSIPGQGSYEQFF | TGTGCCAGTAGTATCCCAGGACAGGGGTCTTATGAGCAGTTCTTC
once | TRBJ2-7 | TRBV5-1 | TRBD2 | CASSLTQQGLTGSSYEQYF | TGCGCCAGCAGCTTGACTCAGCAGGGACTAACGGGAAGCTCCTACGAGCAGTACTTC
. | TRBJ1-1 | TRBV7-4 | . | CASSPDSLTEAFF | TGTGCCAGCAGCCCGGACAGTCTTACTGAAGCTTTCTTT
few | TRBJ2-7 | TRBV11-3 | . | CASSLEGGYNSYEQYF | TGTGCCAGCAGCTTAGAAGGAGGATACAACTCCTACGAGCAGTACTTC
. | TRBJ2-4 | TRBV6-8 | . | CASSYTSVEDIQYF | TGTGCCAGCAGTTACACCTCAGTGGAGGACATTCAGTACTTC
. | TRBJ2-1 | TRBV11-3 | TRBD2 | CASSIRGGLAGYNEQFF | TGTGCCAGCAGCATCCGGGGCGGACTAGCGGGTTACAATGAGCAGTTCTTC
. | TRBJ1-5 | TRBV19 | . | CASQSQVIQPQHF | TGTGCCAGCCAAAGTCAGGTCATTCAGCCCCAGCATTTT
few | TRBJ1-1 | TRBV6-8 | . | CAIQREQNMNTEAFF | TGTGCCATCCAGAGGGAACAAAATATGAACACTGAAGCTTTCTTT
. | TRBJ1-5 | TRBV6-8 | . | CASSGGRADSNQPQHF | TGTGCCAGCAGTGGGGGCAGGGCAGATAGCAATCAGCCCCAGCATTTT
. | TRBJ2-4 | TRBV19 | . | CASSTGVSKNIQYF | TGTGCCAGTAGCACCGGGGTCTCTAAAAACATTCAGTACTTC
. | TRBJ1-2 | TRBV10-3 | TRBD1 | CAISELGQGIPVDYGYTF | TGTGCCATCAGTGAGTTAGGACAGGGGATCCCGGTGGACTATGGCTACACCTTC
. | TRBJ2-5 | TRBV14 | . | CASSLQETQYF | TGTGCCAGCAGCCTCCAAGAGACCCAGTACTTC
. | TRBJ1-3 | TRBV11-3 | . | CASSRDPVQTGNTIYF | TGTGCCAGCAGCCGCGATCCCGTCCAAACTGGAAACACCATATATTTT
. | TRBJ1-5 | TRBV19 | . | CASSIWGENQPQHF | TGTGCCAGTAGTATCTGGGGGGAAAATCAGCCCCAGCATTTT
few | TRBJ1-4 | TRBV18 | TRBD1 | CASSPPTGGGEKLFF | TGTGCCAGCTCACCCCCGACAGGGGGAGGTGAAAAACTGTTTTTT
. | TRBJ1-1 | TRBV11-3 | TRBD1 | CASSWTGVITPEAFF | TGTGCCAGCAGCTGGACAGGGGTTATAACCCCTGAAGCTTTCTTT